These 13 T cell receptor beta chains came from one sample sequenced in a study of T cell clones after liver transplantation. Clones were read by immunoSEQ multiplex PCR, and TCRdb kept only the in-frame ones, dropping some. This table holds about 15,000 clones, roughly 85% found once. Here the sequenced sample was CD8+ T cells from blood, taken approximately 43 months after liver transplant. These receptors were taken from a human patient who received a liver transplant. The graft donor may account for some of the T cells.

This clone was recorded a few times. This chain links TRBV28 with TRBJ1-5, with D unresolved. The V end lost 7 bases, the J end lost 6 bases, and 7 bases lay between the germline ends. The CDR3 covers 11 residues. Germline CDR1 and CDR2: MDHEN and SYDVKM. CDR3 sequence reads: CASKGVQPQHF. In DNA form, the CDR3 reads TGTGCCAGCAAGGGAGTTCAGCCCCAGCATTTT.

This clone is labeled medium-sized (0.01 to 0.1%). The DNA for the CDR3 is TGTGCCAGCAGTGATCAGGGGGCGGATTATGAAAAACTGTTTTTT. It translates to CASSDQGADYEKLFF. V and J are TRBV2 and TRBJ1-4; TRBD1 matches at 8 bases. The V gene's germline CDR1 is SNHLY and CDR2 FYNNEI. Trimming cost V 3 bases and J 6 bases; bases outside gene matches: 6. The CDR3 consists of 15 residues.

The rearrangement links TRBV6-5 to TRBJ2-3, with D perhaps TRBD1 (5 bases). Germline lookup yields CDR1 MNHEY and CDR2 SVGAGI. With 7 bases removed from V and 6 bases from J, the gap between germline ends came to 17 bases. The length of the CDR3 is 14 residues. The CDR3 coding sequence is TGTGCCAGCACTTCTCAGGGATTTTGGGATACGCAGTATTTT. Protein sequence: CASTSQGFWDTQYF.

This chain uses TRBV4-2 with TRBJ2-7; 12 bases agree with TRBD2. CDR1 and CDR2 (germline): LGHNA, YNFKEQ. Trimming removed 0 bases from V and 4 bases from J; junction bases left unmatched: 13. The CDR3 sequence is 19 residues long. CDR3 region: CASSQEAGETSGSLYEQYF. The CDR3 bases are TGTGCCAGCAGCCAAGAAGCAGGGGAGACTAGCGGGAGTCTGTACGAGCAGTACTTC.

J is TRBJ2-7 and V is TRBV7-9; D is unresolved. The CDR3 loop spans 14 amino acids. In germline, CDR1 is SEHNR, CDR2 FQNEAQ (reference sequence). V was shortened by 8 bases and J by 0 bases, with 14 bases between the two germline ends. In DNA, the CDR3 is TGTGCCAGCTGGAAGGACGGAATCTCCTACGAGCAGTACTTC. Its translation: CASWKDGISYEQYF. The full variable domain, in which reference TRBV7-9 and TRBJ2-7 provide the parts outside the CDR3, is DTGVSQNPRHKITKRGQNVTFRCDPISEHNRLYWYRQTLGQGPEFLTYFQNEAQLEKSRLLSDRFSAERPKGSFSTLEIQRTEQGDSAMYLCASWKDGISYEQYFGPGTRLTVT.

The V and J genes are TRBV6-1 and TRBJ1-5; D is ambiguous. CDR3 length: 13 amino acids. Per the germline V gene, CDR1 is MNHNS and CDR2 is SASEGT. Deletions cut 4 bases from V and 6 bases from J, with 10 bases between. CDR3 sequence (DNA): TGTGCCAGCAGTGCATGGGGAGGTCAGCCCCAGCATTTT. This encodes CASSAWGGQPQHF.

V is TRBV4-1 and J is TRBJ2-5; D perhaps matches TRBD2 (5 bases). The CDR3 length is 14 residues. V lost 1 base and J 2 bases, leaving 8 bases between the germline ends. The germline V gene has CDR1 MGHRA and CDR2 YSYEKL. The DNA of the CDR3 is TGCGCCAGCAGCCAAGCAGGCGGGCAAGAGACCCAGTACTTC. Protein sequence: CASSQAGGQETQYF.

This sequence joins TRBV6-5 and TRBJ1-4; D gene unclear. V lost 3 bases and J 4 bases, leaving 12 bases between the germline ends. CDR3 length: 15 residues. The germline V gene has CDR1 MNHEY and CDR2 SVGAGI. The CDR3 loop is CASSYEHAGNEKLFF. In DNA form, the CDR3 reads TGTGCCAGCAGTTATGAACACGCGGGTAATGAAAAACTGTTTTTT.

Sample share makes this clone medium-sized. The chain combines TRBV4-1 with TRBJ1-2; D call uncertain. Trimming removed 2 bases at V and 4 bases at J, with 11 bases between. Per the germline V gene, CDR1 is MGHRA and CDR2 is YSYEKL. The CDR3 runs to 14 residues. CDR3 loop: CASSQPQLIYGYTF. CDR3 nucleotide sequence: TGCGCCAGCAGCCAACCACAGCTGATCTATGGCTACACCTTC.

The J gene is TRBJ1-5, the V gene TRBV27; D ambiguous. CDR1 and CDR2 (germline): MNHEY, SMNVEV (reference sequence). V shed 6 bases and J shed 2 bases, with 5 bases lying between them. The CDR3 length is 12 residues. CDR3 in DNA: TGTGCCAGCAGCCAGGGCAATCAGCCCCAGCATTTT. Translated: CASSQGNQPQHF.

Only a few counts were recorded for this clone. The rearrangement uses TRBV6-5 and TRBJ2-7; either TRBD1 or TRBD2 may supply D (6 bases each). The CDR3 has 14 residues. V lost 2 bases and J lost 2, with 10 bases in between. The germline CDR1 and CDR2 sequences are MNHEY and SVGAGI. CDR3 amino acids: CASSYDRGPYEQYF. The CDR3 coding sequence is TGTGCCAGCAGTTACGATCGGGGGCCCTACGAGCAGTACTTC.

The sample holds one count of this clone. V gene TRBV9 combines with J gene TRBJ2-1; D remains unclear. The CDR3 runs 15 residues. From germline, CDR1 is SGDLS and CDR2 YYNGEE. V lost 4 bases and J 7 bases, leaving 18 bases between the germline ends. The CDR3 sequence: CASSYRDRQVNEQFF. CDR3 in DNA: TGTGCCAGCAGCTACCGTGACCGGCAAGTGAATGAGCAGTTCTTC.

The chain combines TRBV9 with TRBJ2-3, with D hard to call. The CDR3 is 13 residues long. Trimming cost V 4 bases and J 7 bases, with 13 bases left between them. In germline, CDR1 is SGDLS, CDR2 YYNGEE. The CDR3, as DNA: TGTGCCAGCAGCAAACCCCCTAAACATACGCAGTATTTT. It codes for CASSKPPKHTQYF.